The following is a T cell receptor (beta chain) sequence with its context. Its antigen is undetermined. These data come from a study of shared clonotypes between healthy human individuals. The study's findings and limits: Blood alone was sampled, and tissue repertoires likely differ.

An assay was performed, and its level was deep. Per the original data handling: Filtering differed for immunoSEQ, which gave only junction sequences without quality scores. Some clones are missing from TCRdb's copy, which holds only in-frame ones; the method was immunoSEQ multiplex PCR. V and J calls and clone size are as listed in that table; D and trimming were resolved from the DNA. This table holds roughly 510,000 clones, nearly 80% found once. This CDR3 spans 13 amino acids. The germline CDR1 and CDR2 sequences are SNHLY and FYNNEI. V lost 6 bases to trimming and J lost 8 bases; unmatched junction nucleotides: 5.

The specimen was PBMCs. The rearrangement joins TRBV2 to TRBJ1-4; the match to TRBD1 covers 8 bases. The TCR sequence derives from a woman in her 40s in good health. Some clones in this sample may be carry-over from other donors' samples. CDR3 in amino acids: CASRGQVGEKLFF. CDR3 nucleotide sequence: TGTGCCAGCAGGGGACAGGTGGGAGAAAAACTGTTTTTT.